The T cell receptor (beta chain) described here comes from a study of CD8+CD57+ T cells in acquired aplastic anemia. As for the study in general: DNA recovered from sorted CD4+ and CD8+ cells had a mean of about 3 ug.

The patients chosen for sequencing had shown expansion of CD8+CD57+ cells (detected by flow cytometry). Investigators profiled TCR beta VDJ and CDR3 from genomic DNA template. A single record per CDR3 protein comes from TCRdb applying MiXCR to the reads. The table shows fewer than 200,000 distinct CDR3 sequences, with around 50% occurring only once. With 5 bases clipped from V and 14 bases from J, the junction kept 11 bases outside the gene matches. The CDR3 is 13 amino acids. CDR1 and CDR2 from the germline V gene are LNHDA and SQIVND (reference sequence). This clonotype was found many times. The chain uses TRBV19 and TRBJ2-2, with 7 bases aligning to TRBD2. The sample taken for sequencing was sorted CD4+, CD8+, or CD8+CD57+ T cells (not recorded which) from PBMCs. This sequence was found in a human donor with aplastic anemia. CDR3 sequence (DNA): TGTGCCAGTAGTGAAGGGGACGGGGGGAAACTGTTTTTT. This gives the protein CASSEGDGGKLFF.